Below, 13 T cell receptor beta chains from the same sample are listed, as sequenced in a study of control samples from healthy donors and cancer patients. Sequencing used immunoSEQ multiplex PCR; TCRdb keeps in-frame clones, though not all of them. The data contain approximately 45,000 clones, approximately 90% of them seen just once; the ten biggest clones take up 22%. Specimen: PBMCs. Source of these receptors: a woman in her 40s with head and neck cancer.

This chain uses TRBV7-6 with TRBJ2-7; D might be TRBD1 (5 bases). V lost 5 bases, J lost 4 bases, and 12 bases lay in between. Per the germline V gene, CDR1 is SGHVS and CDR2 is FNYEAQ. CDR3 length: 13 amino acids. The CDR3 loop reads CASSLQETYEQYF. In DNA, the CDR3 is TGTGCCAGCAGCCTACAGGAGACGTACGAGCAGTACTTC.

This chain joins TRBV2 and TRBJ2-5; tentatively, D is TRBD2 (5 bases). This CDR3 comprises 14 residues. Germline V CDR1 and CDR2: SNHLY, FYNNEI. V gave up 8 bases and J gave up 0 bases, with 13 bases separating them. The CDR3 DNA follows: TGTGCCAGCTGGGAGACGAGGGACCAAGAGACCCAGTACTTC. It specifies CASWETRDQETQYF.

In DNA form, the CDR3 reads TGTGCCAGCAGCTACCGGGACAGGGGGCCAGAGACCCAGTACTTC. Translation: CASSYRDRGPETQYF. The chain employs TRBV7-6 and TRBJ2-5; 12 positions match TRBD1. This CDR3 contains 15 residues. Germline V lookup: CDR1 SGHVS, CDR2 FNYEAQ. Trimming removed 4 bases from V and 4 bases from J; junction bases left unmatched: 4.

The gene calls are TRBV27 and TRBJ2-7; 13 bases match TRBD2. Germline V lookup: CDR1 MNHEY, CDR2 SMNVEV (reference sequence). J was trimmed by 5 bases and V by 6 bases; bases with no gene match: 10. The CDR3 extends over 16 amino acids. The CDR3 sequence is CASRPRTSGRGNEQYF. The CDR3 DNA sequence: TGTGCCAGCAGACCCCGGACTAGCGGGAGAGGGAACGAGCAGTACTTC.

Sample share makes this clone medium-sized. The chain's CDR3 is CASSLRDMGSGANVLTF. Here the CDR3 DNA reads TGTGCCAGCAGCTTAAGGGATATGGGCTCTGGGGCCAACGTCCTGACTTTC. This chain uses TRBV7-8 with TRBJ2-6; D remains ambiguous. This CDR3 comprises 17 residues. With 2 bases removed from V and 0 bases from J, the gap between germline ends came to 11 bases. Germline CDR1 reads SGHVS; CDR2 reads FQNEAQ.

J is TRBJ2-1 and V is TRBV9; 8 bases align to TRBD2. The CDR3 has 15 amino acids. Germline CDR1 reads SGDLS; CDR2 reads YYNGEE. V was pared by 4 bases and J by 2 bases, with 5 bases of the junction left unmatched. The CDR3 here is CASSISGSPYNEQFF. The CDR3 nucleotides are TGTGCCAGCAGCATCAGCGGGAGTCCCTACAATGAGCAGTTCTTC. Based on the CDR3 plus reference TRBV9 and TRBJ2-1, the full variable domain is DSGVTQTPKHLITATGQRVTLRCSPRSGDLSVYWYQQSLDQGLQFLIQYYNGEERAKGNILERFSAQQFPDLHSELNLSSLELGDSALYFCASSISGSPYNEQFFGPGTRLTVL.

The chain uses TRBV5-6 and TRBJ2-1; possibly TRBD1 for D (5 bases). The CDR3 is 15 residues long. Germline V gene sequence: CDR1 SGHDT, CDR2 YYEEEE. Trimming removed 0 bases from V and 2 bases from J, with 9 bases in between. The CDR3 DNA reads as TGTGCCAGCAGCTTGGAAGGGGTTCCCTACAATGAGCAGTTCTTC. Its translation: CASSLEGVPYNEQFF. Variable domain in full (rest from reference TRBV5-6 and TRBJ2-1): DAGVTQSPTHLIKTRGQQVTLRCSPKSGHDTVSWYQQALGQGPQFIFQYYEEEERQRGNFPDRFSGHQFPNYSSELNVNALLLGDSALYLCASSLEGVPYNEQFFGPGTRLTVL.

The V and J genes are TRBV6-5 and TRBJ1-6; tentative D call: TRBD1 (5 bases). Germline values: CDR1 MNHEY, CDR2 SVGAGI. This CDR3 comprises 16 residues. Between the trimmed V and J ends, which lost 2 bases and 6 bases, there was a span of 14 bases. The CDR3 region is CASSYKGFSGNSPLHF. The CDR3, as DNA: TGTGCCAGCAGTTACAAGGGGTTCAGCGGTAATTCACCCCTCCACTTT.

The J gene is TRBJ2-7, the V gene TRBV6-6; the match to TRBD2 covers 14 bases. After removal of 5 bases from V and 2 bases from J, the junction contained 5 bases not matched to a gene. Germline lookup yields CDR1 MNHNY and CDR2 SVGAGI (reference sequence). CDR3 length: 16 amino acids. In DNA form, the CDR3 reads TGTGCCAGCAGTCGGACTAGCGGGGGGACGGCCTACGAGCAGTACTTC. Its protein is CASSRTSGGTAYEQYF.

V gene TRBV27 combines with J gene TRBJ2-3; 7 bases are a match to TRBD2. Germline V gene lookup returns CDR1 MNHEY and CDR2 SMNVEV (reference sequence). The junction had 3 bases not matched to a gene; V was cut back by 2 bases and J by 7 bases. The CDR3 has 13 residues. DNA of the CDR3: TGTGCCAGCAGTTTAGGCGGGGGAAATACGCAGTATTTT. As protein: CASSLGGGNTQYF.

The V gene is TRBV5-6, the J gene TRBJ1-5; 7 bases line up with TRBD1. V trimming: 0 bases; J trimming: 2 bases; junction bases outside the gene matches: 2. The CDR3 covers 15 residues. Germline CDR1 and CDR2: SGHDT and YYEEEE. The CDR3 DNA sequence: TGTGCCAGCAGCTTGGGACAGGGCGGCAATCAGCCCCAGCATTTT. Translated, it gives CASSLGQGGNQPQHF.

This chain uses TRBV6-5 with TRBJ1-5; D gene unclear. This CDR3 is built from 14 residues. Germline CDR1 MNHEY, CDR2 SVGAGI. V lost 2 bases to trimming and J lost 1 base, with 6 bases between them. In DNA, the CDR3 is TGTGCCAGCAGTTACAGGGAGAGCAATCAGCCCCAGCATTTT. Protein sequence: CASSYRESNQPQHF.

V usage is TRBV5-5 and J usage is TRBJ1-1, with D uncertain. CDR3 length: 13 residues. From germline, CDR1 is SGHKS and CDR2 YYEKEE (reference sequence). Between the trimmed V and J ends, which lost 1 base and 7 bases, there was a span of 11 bases. The CDR3 protein is CASSLLQVGEAFF. CDR3 nucleotide sequence: TGTGCCAGCAGCTTGCTGCAGGTGGGTGAAGCTTTCTTT.